The 5 T cell receptor beta chains below all came from one sample that was sequenced in a study of cytomegalovirus exposure and HLA in healthy donors. The study ran its PCR with 60 Vbeta and 13 Jbeta primers. TCRdb keeps only in-frame clones here, not all; method: immunoSEQ multiplex PCR. The sample shows around 140,000 clones, 80% of them seen only once. The sequenced sample was PBMCs. These receptors were collected from a man aged 45-65 years in good health and CMV-seronegative.

V and J are TRBV30 and TRBJ2-5; D unclear. The germline V and J ends were trimmed by 0 bases and 5 bases, with 4 bases remaining between them. The CDR3 extends over 11 amino acids. CDR1 GTSNPN and CDR2 SVGIG come from the germline V gene (reference sequence). The DNA of the CDR3 is TGTGCCTGGAGTGTAGAGGAGACCCAGTACTTC. This gives the protein CAWSVEETQYF.

The gene calls are TRBV28 and TRBJ2-7, with TRBD1 identical over 12 bases. With V trimmed by 6 bases and J by 6 bases, 6 bases remained unmatched. Germline values: CDR1 MDHEN, CDR2 SYDVKM. The CDR3 is made up of 14 amino acids. CDR3 nucleotides: TGTGCCAGCAGGCCCGGGACAGGGGGCTCCGAGCAGTACTTC. Translation: CASRPGTGGSEQYF.

This chain's CDR3 is CASSKKEARRGSYEQYF. The CDR3 nucleotides read TGTGCCAGCAGCAAAAAGGAAGCGCGGAGGGGTTCTTACGAGCAGTACTTC. This chain connects TRBV21-1 to TRBJ2-7; the table's TRBD2 call for D was not verified on the DNA. TRBV21-1 has pseudogene status. The CDR3 loop spans 17 amino acids.

This clone appeared a few times. The chain has TRBV5-1 and TRBJ2-2, with TRBD2 matching 11 bases. This CDR3 has 18 amino acids. The V gene end was trimmed by 0 bases and the J gene end by 0 bases; junction bases not matched to a gene: 4. CDR1 is SGHRS and CDR2 is YFSETQ in the germline V gene. CDR3 in DNA: TGCGCCAGCAGCTTGGTCGGTAGCGGGAGGGCGAACACCGGGGAGCTGTTTTTT. It translates to CASSLVGSGRANTGELFF.

V gene TRBV6-1 combines with J gene TRBJ2-3; D remains unclear. The CDR3 has 11 amino acids. Trimming removed 5 bases from V and 8 bases from J, with 8 bases in between. Germline V gives CDR1 MNHNS, CDR2 SASEGT. CDR3 sequence: CASSIYGTQYF. CDR3 nucleotides: TGTGCCAGCAGTATCTACGGTACGCAGTATTTT.